The clone carrying this T cell receptor beta chain was detected a few times. In the PCR, 60 Vbeta and 13 Jbeta primers were used. Sequencing used immunoSEQ multiplex PCR; TCRdb keeps in-frame clones, though not all of them. The table includes 35,000 to 40,000 clones, 53% detected once. CDR3 length: 16 amino acids. V lost 9 bases to trimming and J lost 2 bases, with 21 bases between them. Germline CDR1 is LNHDA and CDR2 is SQIVND (reference sequence). The data belong to a study of cytomegalovirus exposure and HLA in healthy donors. The clonotype was recovered from a woman in her forties in good health and CMV-seropositive. The chain links TRBV19 to TRBJ2-3; a possible D gene is TRBD1 (6 bases). Sequences were obtained from PBMCs. CDR3 sequence: CASRDGQSRFTDTQYF. The CDR3 DNA reads as TGTGCCAGCCGAGACGGACAGTCAAGATTCACAGATACGCAGTATTTT. Full variable domain (outside the CDR3, taken from reference TRBV19 and TRBJ2-3): DGGITQSPKYLFRKEGQNVTLSCEQNLNHDAMYWYRQDPGQGLRLIYYSQIVNDFQKGDIAEGYSVSREKKESFPLTVTSAQKNPTAFYLCASRDGQSRFTDTQYFGPGTRLTVL.